Below are 13 T cell receptor beta chains sequenced from a single sample in a study of T cell repertoires in ileal Crohn's disease. Sequencing used immunoSEQ multiplex PCR; TCRdb keeps in-frame clones, though not all of them. The table shows about 9,600 clones, with less than 85% occurring only once. The sample consisted of ileal tissue. These TCRs come from an adult with Crohn's disease.

This clone was counted once. The chain couples TRBV5-1 to TRBJ2-1; 11 nucleotides line up with TRBD2. The CDR3 is 15 amino acids. The germline V gene encodes CDR1 SGHRS and CDR2 YFSETQ. V trimming: 4 bases; J trimming: 8 bases; junction bases outside the gene matches: 8. CDR3 in DNA: TGCGCCAGCAGCACTAGCGGGGGCCTAGTTTATGAGCAGTTCTTC. Protein: CASSTSGGLVYEQFF.

The rearrangement links TRBV11-3 to TRBJ2-1, with 9 bases that match TRBD2. Germline trimming cut 0 bases from V and 7 bases from J; bases unmatched to any gene: 4. The CDR3 totals 15 residues. Per the germline V gene, CDR1 is SGHNT and CDR2 is YENEEA. The CDR3: CASSLEAGGPNEQFF. The CDR3 nucleotides are TGTGCCAGCAGCTTAGAGGCGGGGGGGCCGAATGAGCAGTTCTTC.

This sequence joins TRBV5-1 and TRBJ1-1; D call uncertain. V lost 4 bases, J lost 1 base, and 14 bases lay in between. CDR3 length: 15 residues. The germline CDR1 and CDR2 sequences are SGHRS and YFSETQ. CDR3 sequence (DNA): TGCGCCAGCAGCCGTGACAATGCCAGGAACACTGAAGCTTTCTTT. The encoded protein is CASSRDNARNTEAFF.

V gene TRBV5-1 combines with J gene TRBJ1-5; 9 positions match TRBD1. J was trimmed by 6 bases and V by 4 bases; bases with no gene match: 11. Germline assignment: CDR1 SGHRS and CDR2 YFSETQ. CDR3 length: 16 amino acids. The CDR3 nucleotides are TGCGCCAGCAGCCCGTCTACAGGGGGCCTCGGTCAGCCCCAGCATTTT. Amino acid sequence: CASSPSTGGLGQPQHF.

V and J are TRBV5-1 and TRBJ2-3; possible D gene TRBD2, 5 bases. Germline V CDR1 and CDR2: SGHRS, YFSETQ. Trimming pared 0 bases from V and 10 bases from J, leaving 9 bases between. This CDR3 contains 12 residues. The CDR3 loop reads CASSLASGPQYF. Here the CDR3 DNA reads TGCGCCAGCAGCTTGGCGAGCGGTCCGCAGTATTTT.

This clone is a singleton in its sample. The chain carries TRBV6-5 and TRBJ2-7; tentative D call: TRBD1 (6 bases). CDR3 length equals 14 residues. V lost 8 bases and J lost 2, with 16 bases in between. Looked up from germline, CDR1 is MNHEY and CDR2 is SVGAGI. The CDR3 here is CASRRWDTPYEQYF. The CDR3, as DNA: TGTGCCAGCCGGAGGTGGGACACCCCCTACGAGCAGTACTTC.

This rearrangement joins TRBV18 to TRBJ2-5; 10 nucleotides agree with TRBD2. J lost 2 bases, V lost 1 base, and 10 bases had no gene match. Per the germline V gene, CDR1 is KGHSH and CDR2 is LQKENI. The CDR3 is 18 residues long. For the CDR3, the DNA is TGTGCCAGCTCACCACGCCTAGCGGGGGCGACAAAACAAGAGACCCAGTACTTC. This translates into CASSPRLAGATKQETQYF. The entire variable domain, with the rest obtained from reference TRBV18 and TRBJ2-5, is as follows: NAGVMQNPRHLVRRRGQEARLRCSPMKGHSHVYWYRQLPEEGLKFMVYLQKENIIDESGMPKERFSAEFPKEGPSILRIQQVVRGDSAAYFCASSPRLAGATKQETQYFGPGTRLLVL.

The sample holds one count of this clone. DNA of the CDR3: TGCAGCGTTATGAAGGGATTCTCTAGCGGGAAACTTATTAGCACAGATACGCAGTATTTT. As protein: CSVMKGFSSGKLISTDTQYF. The rearrangement uses TRBV29-1 and TRBJ2-3; 9 bases fit TRBD2. Germline V CDR1 and CDR2: SQVTM, ANQGSEA. Germline trimming cut 5 bases from V and 0 bases from J; bases unmatched to any gene: 21. The CDR3 is 20 residues long.

The gene calls are TRBV28 and TRBJ1-2, with 8 bases identical to TRBD1. The CDR3 extends over 15 amino acids. V shed 7 bases, J shed 4 bases, and the junction held 11 bases outside the gene matches. The germline V gene encodes CDR1 MDHEN and CDR2 SYDVKM. CDR3: CASKKADREGYGYTF. The DNA for the CDR3 is TGTGCCAGCAAAAAAGCGGACAGGGAAGGCTATGGCTACACCTTC.

This clone was counted a single time. V is TRBV7-9 and J is TRBJ1-4, with D perhaps matching TRBD1 (5 bases). Germline CDR1 and CDR2: SEHNR and FQNEAQ (reference sequence). The V gene lost 3 bases and the J gene lost 8 bases, with 7 bases spanning the gap. This CDR3 is built from 12 residues. The CDR3 is CASSLGGEKLFF. The DNA of the CDR3 is TGTGCCAGCAGCTTGGGGGGAGAAAAACTGTTTTTT.

The chain employs TRBV5-1 and TRBJ2-7; possible D gene TRBD2, 6 bases. Trimming took off 0 bases at V and 4 bases at J, with 11 bases between the two ends. Germline V gene lookup returns CDR1 SGHRS and CDR2 YFSETQ. CDR3 length: 14 amino acids. CDR3 sequence: CASSLEAGRYEQYF. The CDR3 DNA sequence: TGCGCCAGCAGCTTGGAAGCAGGGAGGTACGAGCAGTACTTC.

The gene calls are TRBV2 and TRBJ1-6, with 10 positions matching TRBD1. Germline values: CDR1 SNHLY, CDR2 FYNNEI. This CDR3 has 15 residues. After removal of 1 base from V and 9 bases from J, the junction contained 3 bases not matched to a gene. CDR3 DNA sequence: TGTGCCAGCAGTGAAGGTGGGACAGGGGTTTCACCCCTCCACTTT. Residues: CASSEGGTGVSPLHF.

The V gene is TRBV11-2, the J gene TRBJ2-5, with 8 positions matching TRBD2. Losses at the gene ends were 4 bases for V and 1 base for J; bases not matched to a gene: 14. The germline gives CDR1 SGHAT, CDR2 FQNNGV. The CDR3 spans 18 residues. DNA for the CDR3: TGTGCCAGCAGCTGGCCAAGATCAGCGGGGGTAACCCAAGAGACCCAGTACTTC. Protein: CASSWPRSAGVTQETQYF.